The 28 T cell receptor beta chains in this list originate from one sample, sequenced in a study of T-cell reconstitution after alpha-beta-depleted transplantation in children (dated by TCRdb to about 2016). Receptor amplification or capture employed PCR. Sequencing used an Illumina HiSeq 2500. To normalize quantification of the TCRbeta repertoire, the TCR libraries were built with molecular barcoding that relied on unique molecular identifiers. Starting from the raw public reads, TCRdb applied fastp trimming at Q25, assembled clones with MiXCR and retained in-frame beta chains. Records with the same CDR3 protein are collapsed into one entry carrying the most frequent genes and DNA. In this sample the table shows roughly 240,000 distinct CDR3 sequences, roughly 8.2% of which occur a single time. The top ten constitute 6% to 7% of the sample. The sample's treatment or condition label is to be understood as: allogeneic hematopoietic cell transplantation with graft depleted of TCRalphabeta T cells and CD19 B cells.

Sample: PBMCs, mostly from graft donor cells, taken 180 days after TCRalphabeta/CD19-depleted stem cell transplant. These receptors all stem from a male patient younger than 18 who had a stem cell transplant for acute lymphoblastic leukemia, so the T cells may come from the graft donor.

This clonotype was seen repeatedly, ten times or more. The chain recombines TRBV12-3 or TRBV12-4 with TRBJ1-6, with 7 positions matching TRBD1. V gave up 6 bases and J gave up 10 bases; unmatched junction bases: 3. This CDR3 is built from 12 residues. The CDR3 nucleotides are TGTGCCAGCAGCCGGACAGGCTCACCCCTCCACTTT. Amino acid sequence: CASSRTGSPLHF.

This clonotype was seen at least ten times. The chain employs TRBV12-3 or TRBV12-4 and TRBJ1-2, with D possibly TRBD1 on 6 matching bases. The ends were cut back, 5 bases at V and 2 bases at J, with 12 bases in the middle. The CDR3 length is 14 residues. CDR3 DNA: TGTGCCAGCAGTCCACAGGGATTAAACTATGGCTACACCTTC. It specifies CASSPQGLNYGYTF.

This chain connects TRBV6-5 to TRBJ2-7, with 9 bases matching TRBD1. The V gene's germline CDR1 is MNHEY and CDR2 SVGAGI. V was clipped by 5 bases and J by 4 bases; unmatched bases: 6. The CDR3 loop spans 14 amino acids. For the CDR3, the DNA is TGTGCCAGCAGTCACAGACAGGGGGGGTACGAGCAGTACTTC. Its translation: CASSHRQGGYEQYF.

To note about this clonotype: A much larger clone lies a single base off, so this may be a read error. V is TRBV2 and J is TRBJ2-4, with D perhaps matching TRBD1 (6 bases). CDR1 is SNHLY and CDR2 is FYNNEI in the germline V gene. The CDR3 sequence is 18 residues long. The CDR3 loop is CTSSPRGMGGMAKNIQYF. The CDR3 DNA reads as TGTACCAGCAGCCCAAGGGGGATGGGCGGTATGGCCAAAAACATTCAGTACTTC. Full variable domain (rest looked up from reference TRBV2 and TRBJ2-4): EPEVTQTPSHQVTQMGQEVILRCVPISNHLYFYWYRQILGQKVEFLVSFYNNEISEKSEIFDDQFSVERPDGSNFTLKIRSTKLEDSAMYFCTSSPRGMGGMAKNIQYFGAGTRLSVL.

This clonotype was picked up many times. The chain uses TRBV6-5 and TRBJ1-2; possibly TRBD1 for D (6 bases). Germline loops: CDR1 MNHEY, CDR2 SVGAGI. V shed 0 bases and J shed 4 bases, with 9 bases lying between them. The length of the CDR3 is 14 residues. The CDR3 region is CASSYSDRFYGYTF. In DNA form, the CDR3 reads TGTGCCAGCAGTTACTCTGACAGGTTCTATGGCTACACCTTC.

In its sample, this clonotype was seen many times. This sequence joins TRBV12-3 or TRBV12-4 and TRBJ2-1; 7 nucleotides align to TRBD2. The CDR3 loop spans 15 amino acids. J was trimmed by 5 bases and V by 8 bases; bases with no gene match: 12. CDR3 in amino acids: CASLISGEKNNEQFF. The CDR3 nucleotides read TGTGCCAGCCTTATAAGCGGGGAGAAAAACAATGAGCAGTTCTTC.

Remarks on this clonotype: A much larger clone lies one base from this, so it may be a read error. This chain joins TRBV7-6 and TRBJ1-1; TRBD1 aligns across 7 bases. V gave up 3 bases and J gave up 5 bases; unmatched junction bases: 6. This CDR3 comprises 14 residues. Germline CDR1 and CDR2: SGHVS and FNYEAQ. This CDR3 reads CASSLGGQSTEAFF. CDR3 bases: TGTGCCAGCAGCTTGGGGGGACAGAGTACTGAAGCTTTCTTT.

There are many counts of this clonotype. The chain uses TRBV9 and TRBJ1-1; no clear D. Trimming removed 5 bases at V and 1 base at J, with 9 bases between. The CDR3 spans 13 residues. The germline V gene encodes CDR1 SGDLS and CDR2 YYNGEE. The CDR3 sequence: CASSLSPNTEAFF. As DNA, the CDR3 is TGTGCCAGCAGTCTTTCACCGAACACTGAAGCTTTCTTT. Complete variable domain (other parts from reference TRBV9 and TRBJ1-1): DSGVTQTPKHLITATGQRVTLRCSPRSGDLSVYWYQQSLDQGLQFLIQYYNGEERAKGNILERFSAQQFPDLHSELNLSSLELGDSALYFCASSLSPNTEAFFGQGTRLTVV.

This clonotype has a count of ten or more. V and J are TRBV10-3 and TRBJ2-6; D may be TRBD1 (5 bases). Looked up from germline, CDR1 is ENHRY and CDR2 is SYGVKD. The germline V and J ends were trimmed by 4 bases and 1 base, with 11 bases remaining between them. The CDR3 is 16 amino acids. The CDR3 DNA is TGTGCCATCAGTGGTCAGGGCCCTTCTGGGGCCAACGTCCTGACTTTC. This translates into CAISGQGPSGANVLTF.

There are a few counts of this clonotype. This chain uses TRBV19 with TRBJ2-3; 8 bases match TRBD2. Germline values: CDR1 LNHDA, CDR2 SQIVND (reference sequence). The CDR3 runs 14 residues. Trimming took 5 bases from V and 2 from J; bases not matched to a gene: 3. CDR3 sequence: CASSALAATDTQYF. CDR3 sequence (DNA): TGTGCCAGTAGTGCACTAGCGGCCACAGATACGCAGTATTTT.

In its sample, this clonotype was seen many times. CDR3 residues: CASSQEGLAGGLEQYF. The CDR3 region has the DNA TGTGCCAGCAGCCAAGAAGGGCTAGCGGGGGGGCTCGAGCAGTACTTC. The rearrangement uses TRBV4-2 and TRBJ2-7, with 12 positions matching TRBD2. V shed 0 bases, J shed 6 bases, and the junction held 6 bases outside the gene matches. This CDR3 region has 16 residues. Germline CDR1 is LGHNA and CDR2 is YNFKEQ.

This clonotype was counted at least ten times. This chain uses TRBV6-1 with TRBJ2-2, with D perhaps matching TRBD2 (6 bases). The germline V gene has CDR1 MNHNS and CDR2 SASEGT. Trimming removed 6 bases at V and 0 bases at J, with 14 bases between. This CDR3 has 16 amino acids. Here the CDR3 DNA reads TGTGCCAGCAGGACGCCCGGACTAACGAACACCGGGGAGCTGTTTTTT. Translating it yields CASRTPGLTNTGELFF.

This clonotype has at least ten counts. The chain has TRBV6-1 and TRBJ2-7; 11 positions agree with TRBD1. The germline V gene has CDR1 MNHNS and CDR2 SASEGT. With 6 bases clipped from V and 5 bases from J, the junction kept 6 bases outside the gene matches. This CDR3 is 14 amino acids long. The CDR3 nucleotides are TGTGCCAGCAGGCGGCCGGGACAGGGGGACGAGCAGTACTTC. It encodes CASRRPGQGDEQYF.

For this clonotype: A much larger clonotype is one base distant, so this may be a read error. The chain links TRBV20-1 to TRBJ2-7; tentatively, D is TRBD2 (5 bases). This CDR3 has 14 residues. Looked up from germline, CDR1 is DFQATT and CDR2 is SNEGSKA (reference sequence). The CDR3 nucleotides are TGCAGTGCTAGTATACGGGGTCGTTCCTACGAGCAGCACTTC. This sequence encodes CSASIRGRSYEQHF.

This clonotype has at least ten counts. The gene calls are TRBV5-1 and TRBJ2-7; D remains ambiguous. This CDR3 spans 16 amino acids. Germline CDR1 reads SGHRS; CDR2 reads YFSETQ. V lost 4 bases to trimming and J lost 3 bases, with 20 bases between them. CDR3 nucleotide sequence: TGCGCCAGCAGCCCCTCGGACCTCCGCCCCTACTACGAGCAGTACTTC. Translated, it gives CASSPSDLRPYYEQYF.

The V gene is TRBV18, the J gene TRBJ1-4; 7 positions match TRBD1. Germline V lookup: CDR1 KGHSH, CDR2 LQKENI. J was trimmed by 8 bases and V by 6 bases; bases with no gene match: 9. The CDR3 length is 14 residues. CDR3 sequence (DNA): TGTGCCAGCTCGATACAGGGGTTTGGCGAAAAACTGTTTTTT. It yields the protein CASSIQGFGEKLFF. The entire variable domain, with the rest obtained from reference TRBV18 and TRBJ1-4, is as follows: NAGVMQNPRHLVRRRGQEARLRCSPMKGHSHVYWYRQLPEEGLKFMVYLQKENIIDESGMPKERFSAEFPKEGPSILRIQQVVRGDSAAYFCASSIQGFGEKLFFGSGTQLSVL.

The table lists this clonotype with many counts. This CDR3 is CASSLTLADTQYF. The CDR3 bases are TGTGCCAGCAGCTTGACGCTAGCAGATACGCAGTATTTT. The rearrangement uses TRBV12-3 or TRBV12-4 and TRBJ2-3; D uncertain. V lost 6 bases and J lost 4, with 11 bases in between. CDR3 length: 13 amino acids.

This clonotype has at least ten counts. V is TRBV9 and J is TRBJ2-1; 8 positions agree with TRBD2. Trimming at V came to 3 bases and at J to 8 bases, leaving 10 bases not matched to a gene. The germline CDR1 and CDR2 sequences are SGDLS and YYNGEE. There are 15 residues in the CDR3. CDR3 sequence reads: CASSGSGLEIDEQFF. The CDR3 DNA is TGTGCCAGCAGCGGATCGGGACTAGAGATCGATGAGCAGTTCTTC.

This clonotype came up many times. The chain employs TRBV6-2 or TRBV6-3 and TRBJ1-2; no clear D gene. V gave up 6 bases and J gave up 4 bases, with 12 bases separating them. Germline CDR1 reads MNHEY; CDR2 reads SVGEGT. The CDR3 runs to 13 residues. For the CDR3, the DNA is TGTGCCAGCAGACCTACGGGAGCCTATGGCTACACCTTC. It translates to CASRPTGAYGYTF.

The J gene is TRBJ2-1, the V gene TRBV10-3; the match to TRBD2 covers 11 bases. Germline trimming cut 6 bases from V and 8 bases from J; bases unmatched to any gene: 12. The V gene's germline CDR1 is ENHRY and CDR2 SYGVKD. The CDR3 contains 16 residues. The CDR3 nucleotides read TGTGCCATCAGCCCCCAAACTAGCGGGAGCACCGATGAGCAGTTCTTC. Protein: CAISPQTSGSTDEQFF.

This clonotype was seen repeatedly, ten times or more. J is TRBJ2-2 and V is TRBV7-2, with D possibly being TRBD1 (5 bases). The ends were cut back, 1 base at V and 6 bases at J, with 21 bases in the middle. Germline loops: CDR1 SGHTA, CDR2 FQGNSA. This CDR3 has 18 residues. Written as DNA, the CDR3 is TGTGCCAGCAGCTTAGGTGCGGCAGGGTATAAGGGTGCCGGGGAGCTGTTTTTT. Translating it yields CASSLGAAGYKGAGELFF.

With regard to this clonotype: This may be a read error: a much more frequent sequence differs by one nucleotide. Here the CDR3 reads CASSFTSFNSPLHF. CDR3 nucleotides: TGTGCCAGCAGCTTTACCTCCTTTAATTCACCCCTCCACTTT. V usage is TRBV7-9 and J usage is TRBJ1-6; no clear D gene. The germline V gene has CDR1 SEHNR and CDR2 FQNEAQ (reference sequence). This CDR3 spans 14 amino acids.

In its sample, this clonotype was seen many times. V and J are TRBV5-1 and TRBJ2-7; D gene uncertain. Germline CDR1 is SGHRS and CDR2 is YFSETQ. V dropped 2 bases and J dropped 3 bases, with 12 bases sitting between them. This CDR3 comprises 14 residues. The CDR3, as DNA: TGCGCCAGCAGCTTAGAGGTGGCCTTCTACGAGCAGTACTTC. Residues: CASSLEVAFYEQYF. The full variable domain, completed using reference TRBV5-1 and TRBJ2-7, is KAGVTQTPRYLIKTRGQQVTLSCSPISGHRSVSWYQQTPGQGLQFLFEYFSETQRNKGNFPGRFSGRQFSNSRSEMNVSTLELGDSALYLCASSLEVAFYEQYFGPGTRLTVT.

Ten or more counts support this clonotype. CDR3 loop: CSETNPGETQYF. The CDR3 DNA reads as TGCAGTGAAACCAATCCTGGGGAGACCCAGTACTTC. This sequence joins TRBV20-1 and TRBJ2-5; D uncertain. With 7 bases removed from V and 5 bases from J, the gap between germline ends came to 14 bases. The length of the CDR3 is 12 residues. Per germline, CDR1 DFQATT and CDR2 SNEGSKA (reference sequence).

This clonotype appeared many times. The chain has TRBV4-1 and TRBJ2-5; 8 bases are shared with TRBD1. CDR1 and CDR2 from the germline V gene are MGHRA and YSYEKL. V lost 2 bases and J lost 1; bases outside the gene matches: 6. The CDR3 runs 16 residues. This CDR3 reads CASSQPGTGTQETQYF. The CDR3 coding sequence is TGCGCCAGCAGCCAACCCGGGACAGGTACCCAAGAGACCCAGTACTTC.

In regard to this clonotype: Just one base apart from a much larger clone, this may be a read error. This chain links TRBV7-3 with TRBJ2-1; TRBD2 matches at 7 bases. V lost 2 bases to trimming and J lost 5 bases; unmatched junction nucleotides: 9. CDR1 SGHTA and CDR2 FQGTGA come from the germline V gene. This CDR3 comprises 16 residues. CDR3 loop: CASSLLGGGSHNEQFF. The CDR3 DNA is TGTGCCAGCAGCTTACTGGGCGGGGGATCCCACAATGAGCAGTTCTTC.

This clonotype has ten or more counts. The chain links TRBV4-1 to TRBJ1-4; a possible D gene is TRBD1 (6 bases). Per germline, CDR1 MGHRA and CDR2 YSYEKL. This CDR3 is 15 amino acids long. V lost 3 bases, J lost 5 bases, and 13 bases lay in between. The CDR3 is CASSHGGLPNEKLFF. The DNA for the CDR3 is TGCGCCAGCAGCCATGGGGGCCTCCCGAATGAAAAACTGTTTTTT.

This clonotype was observed a few times. The chain employs TRBV5-6 and TRBJ2-3, with 7 bases aligning to TRBD2. Germline lookup yields CDR1 SGHDT and CDR2 YYEEEE. J was trimmed by 0 bases and V by 1 base; bases with no gene match: 2. This CDR3 is 15 amino acids long. This CDR3 reads CASSLWGGSTDTQYF. CDR3 coding DNA: TGTGCCAGCAGCTTGTGGGGGGGAAGCACAGATACGCAGTATTTT.